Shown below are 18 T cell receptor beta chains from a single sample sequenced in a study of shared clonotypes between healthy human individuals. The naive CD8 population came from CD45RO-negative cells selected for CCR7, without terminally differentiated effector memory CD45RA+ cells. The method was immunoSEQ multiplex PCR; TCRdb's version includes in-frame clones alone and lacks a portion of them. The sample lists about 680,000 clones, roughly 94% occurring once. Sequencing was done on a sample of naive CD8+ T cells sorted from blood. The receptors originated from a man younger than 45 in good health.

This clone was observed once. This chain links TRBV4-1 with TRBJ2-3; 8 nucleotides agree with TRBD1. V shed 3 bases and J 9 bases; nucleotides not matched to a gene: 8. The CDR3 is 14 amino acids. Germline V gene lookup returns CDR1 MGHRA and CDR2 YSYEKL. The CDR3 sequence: CASSQETGESTQYF. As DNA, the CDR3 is TGCGCCAGCAGCCAGGAGACAGGGGAATCAACGCAGTATTTT.

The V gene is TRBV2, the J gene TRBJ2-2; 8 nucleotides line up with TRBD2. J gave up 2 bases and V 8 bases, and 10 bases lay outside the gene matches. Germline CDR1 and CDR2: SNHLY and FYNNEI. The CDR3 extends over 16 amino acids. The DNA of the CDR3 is TGTGCCAGCTTTTCGAGCGGGAGTCACAACACCGGGGAGCTGTTTTTT. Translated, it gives CASFSSGSHNTGELFF.

CDR3 sequence: CASSPKAQYF. CDR3 nucleotides: TGTGCCAGCAGCCCCAAGGCGCAGTACTTC. The gene calls are TRBV2 and TRBJ2-7; unclear D gene. Germline V CDR1 and CDR2: SNHLY, FYNNEI. The CDR3 length is 10 residues. Trimming cost V 6 bases and J 9 bases, with 9 bases left between them. The full variable domain, rest sourced from reference TRBV2 and TRBJ2-7, is EPEVTQTPSHQVTQMGQEVILRCVPISNHLYFYWYRQILGQKVEFLVSFYNNEISEKSEIFDDQFSVERPDGSNFTLKIRSTKLEDSAMYFCASSPKAQYFGPGTRLTVT.

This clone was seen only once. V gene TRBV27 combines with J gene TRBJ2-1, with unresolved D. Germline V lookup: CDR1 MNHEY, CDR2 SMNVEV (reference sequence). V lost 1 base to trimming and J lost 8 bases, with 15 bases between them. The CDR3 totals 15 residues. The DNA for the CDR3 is TGTGCCAGCAGTTTATTGTGGGCTGGTGGCGATGAGCAGTTCTTC. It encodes CASSLLWAGGDEQFF.

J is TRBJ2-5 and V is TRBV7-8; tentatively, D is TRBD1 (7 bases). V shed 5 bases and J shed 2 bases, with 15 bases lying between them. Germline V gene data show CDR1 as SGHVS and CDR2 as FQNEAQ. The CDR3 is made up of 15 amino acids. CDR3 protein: CASSPRGTVQETQYF. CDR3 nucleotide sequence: TGTGCCAGCAGCCCCCGGGGGACAGTTCAAGAGACCCAGTACTTC.

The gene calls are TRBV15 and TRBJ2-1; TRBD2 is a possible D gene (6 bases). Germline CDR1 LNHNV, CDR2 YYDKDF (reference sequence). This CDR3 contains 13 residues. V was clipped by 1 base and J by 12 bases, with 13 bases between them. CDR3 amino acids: CATSRGLGGVQFF. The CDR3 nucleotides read TGTGCCACCAGCAGAGGACTGGGAGGAGTGCAGTTCTTC.

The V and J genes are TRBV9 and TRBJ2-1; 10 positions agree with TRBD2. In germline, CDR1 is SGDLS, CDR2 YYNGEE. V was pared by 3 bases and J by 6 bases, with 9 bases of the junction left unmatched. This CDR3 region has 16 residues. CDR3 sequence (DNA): TGTGCCAGCAGCGCAACCCGGACTAGCGGAACCAATGAGCAGTTCTTC. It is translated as CASSATRTSGTNEQFF.

The CDR3 DNA reads TGTGCCAGCAGTTTCGAGGCCCACTCCTACAATGAGCAGTTCTTC. The encoded protein is CASSFEAHSYNEQFF. V is TRBV28 and J is TRBJ2-1; no firm D call. The germline V gene encodes CDR1 MDHEN and CDR2 SYDVKM. The CDR3 is 15 residues long. V was clipped by 3 bases and J by 0 bases, with 9 bases between them.

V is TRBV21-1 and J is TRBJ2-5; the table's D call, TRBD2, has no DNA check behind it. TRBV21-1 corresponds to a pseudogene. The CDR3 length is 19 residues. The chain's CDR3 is CASSILAGDEMYYQETQYF. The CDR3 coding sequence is TGTGCCAGCAGCATTCTAGCGGGAGATGAGATGTATTACCAAGAGACCCAGTACTTC.

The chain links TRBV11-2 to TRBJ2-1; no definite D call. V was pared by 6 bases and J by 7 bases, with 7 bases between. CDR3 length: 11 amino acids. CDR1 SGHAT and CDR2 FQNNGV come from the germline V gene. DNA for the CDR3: TGTGCCAGCAGTCAGTTTAATGAGCAGTTCTTC. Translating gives CASSQFNEQFF.

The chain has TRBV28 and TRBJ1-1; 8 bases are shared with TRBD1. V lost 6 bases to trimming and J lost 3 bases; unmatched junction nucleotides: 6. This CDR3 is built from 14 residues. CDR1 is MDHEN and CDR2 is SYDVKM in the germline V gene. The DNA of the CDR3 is TGTGCCAGCAGGCGGGACAGGCTCCACACTGAAGCTTTCTTT. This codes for CASRRDRLHTEAFF.

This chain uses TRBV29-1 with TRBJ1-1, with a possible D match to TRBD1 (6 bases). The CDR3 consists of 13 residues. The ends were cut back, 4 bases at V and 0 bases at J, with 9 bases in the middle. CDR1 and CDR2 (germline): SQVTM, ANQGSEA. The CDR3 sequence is CSVAGDMNTEAFF. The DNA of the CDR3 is TGCAGCGTTGCGGGGGACATGAACACTGAAGCTTTCTTT.

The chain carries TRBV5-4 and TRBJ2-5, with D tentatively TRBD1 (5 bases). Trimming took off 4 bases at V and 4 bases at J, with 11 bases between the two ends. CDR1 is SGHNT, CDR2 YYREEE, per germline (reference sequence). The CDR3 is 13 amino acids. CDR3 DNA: TGTGCCAGCAGCCCATCGACAGTAGAGACCCAGTACTTC. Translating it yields CASSPSTVETQYF.

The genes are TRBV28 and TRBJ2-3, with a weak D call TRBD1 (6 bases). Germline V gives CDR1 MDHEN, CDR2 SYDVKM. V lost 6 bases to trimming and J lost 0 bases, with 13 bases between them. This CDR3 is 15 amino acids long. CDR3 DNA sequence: TGTGCCAGCAGCGCCGGGACACTTAGCACAGATACGCAGTATTTT. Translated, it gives CASSAGTLSTDTQYF.

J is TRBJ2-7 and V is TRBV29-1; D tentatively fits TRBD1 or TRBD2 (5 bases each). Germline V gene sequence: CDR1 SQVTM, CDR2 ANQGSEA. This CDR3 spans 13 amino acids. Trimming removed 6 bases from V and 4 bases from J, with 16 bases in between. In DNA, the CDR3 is TGCAGCGTGCTGACCGGGACGGTATACGAGCAGTACTTC. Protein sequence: CSVLTGTVYEQYF.

CDR3 loop: CASSPGQGYLAEAFF. The CDR3 DNA follows: TGCGCCAGCAGCCCGGGACAGGGGTATTTAGCTGAAGCTTTCTTT. V is TRBV4-3 and J is TRBJ1-1, with 10 bases aligning to TRBD1. Trimming removed 4 bases from V and 6 bases from J; junction bases left unmatched: 8. Germline values: CDR1 LGHNA, CDR2 YSLEER. This CDR3 is 15 amino acids long.

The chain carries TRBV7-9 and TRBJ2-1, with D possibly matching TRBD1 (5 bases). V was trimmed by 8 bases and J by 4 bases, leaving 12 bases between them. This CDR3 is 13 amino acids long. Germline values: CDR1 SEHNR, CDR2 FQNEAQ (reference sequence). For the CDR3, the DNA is TGTGCCAGCGCCGATGACAGATACAATGAGCAGTTCTTC. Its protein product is CASADDRYNEQFF.

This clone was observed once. The CDR3: CASSFGPGQGRYEQYF. For the CDR3, the DNA is TGTGCCAGCAGTTTTGGACCGGGACAGGGGAGATACGAGCAGTACTTC. The J gene is TRBJ2-7, the V gene TRBV28; 10 nucleotides line up with TRBD1. Germline CDR1 is MDHEN and CDR2 is SYDVKM. With 3 bases clipped from V and 4 bases from J, the junction kept 9 bases outside the gene matches. The CDR3 is 16 amino acids.